This paragraph covers one T cell receptor beta chain sequence. The data belong to a study of blood T cell repertoires in COVID-19. Turning to the study itself: Some COVID-19 samples were acute and others convalescent; all came from the United States, Italy and Spain. T cells, B-cell-depleted T cells, or PBMCs provided the cDNA or gDNA that served as material.

In terms of age and location, participants ranged from roughly 18 to 90 years and lived in about 25 US areas. This CDR3 is built from 13 residues. Germline assignment: CDR1 MDHEN and CDR2 SYDVKM. Trimming pared 8 bases from V and 2 bases from J, leaving 12 bases between. Original data processing: For nucleated cells, counts were estimated from reference gene primer amplification. The table came from immunoSEQ multiplex PCR; TCRdb's copy has only in-frame clones and leaves some out. D and trimming were read from the DNA, whereas the V and J calls and clone size are those reported in that table. Of more than 450,000 clones in the sample, around 87% are singletons; the top ten hold around 0.64%.

This receptor was identified in a woman under 30 who had recovered from COVID-19. Sequencing was performed on PBMCs or T cells enriched from blood (not recorded which). The chain has TRBV28 and TRBJ1-2; D ambiguous. The CDR3 DNA is TGTGCCAGCCTTTCCGCGGGAAACTATGGCTACACCTTC. Translating it yields CASLSAGNYGYTF.